The 3 T cell receptor beta chains given below trace back to one sample, sequenced in a study of control samples from healthy donors and cancer patients. Using immunoSEQ multiplex PCR, the repertoire was profiled, and TCRdb retains in-frame clones only, with some absent. The sample has about 140,000 clones, under 95% seen once. What was sequenced was blood. These receptors were taken from a man in his forties in good health.

V gene TRBV18 combines with J gene TRBJ2-1, with 8 bases lining up with TRBD1. Germline V gene sequence: CDR1 KGHSH, CDR2 LQKENI. V shed 3 bases, J shed 3 bases, and the junction held 10 bases outside the gene matches. This CDR3 is built from 17 residues. Here the CDR3 reads CASSPRSTGENYNEQFF. The CDR3, as DNA: TGTGCCAGCTCACCCAGATCGACAGGGGAGAACTACAATGAGCAGTTCTTC.

The CDR3 reads CASSLRSEAFF. The CDR3 DNA is TGTGCCAGCAGCTTACGTAGTGAAGCTTTCTTT. The rearrangement joins TRBV5-6 to TRBJ1-1; D is unclear. The CDR3 has 11 residues. In germline, CDR1 is SGHDT, CDR2 YYEEEE. With 2 bases removed from V and 7 bases from J, the gap between germline ends came to 6 bases.

This chain joins TRBV7-9 and TRBJ2-6, with 7 positions matching TRBD1. The germline V gene has CDR1 SEHNR and CDR2 FQNEAQ (reference sequence). V lost 5 bases, J lost 0 bases, and 7 bases stayed unmatched. This CDR3 comprises 17 residues. This CDR3 reads CASSPPGTASGANVLTF. DNA for the CDR3: TGTGCCAGCAGCCCCCCCGGGACAGCCTCTGGGGCCAACGTCCTGACTTTC.